These T cell receptor beta chains were read from a single sample in a study of long-term antiretroviral therapy in people with HIV. The method was immunoSEQ multiplex PCR; TCRdb's version includes in-frame clones alone and lacks a portion of them. There are about 32,000 clones in the sample; about 98% occur only once, and 1.9% lies in the top ten. Sequenced here: unsorted PBMCs, sampled 7.6 years after starting antiretroviral therapy. The receptors were sampled from a man aged 25-40 years with HIV. CDR3s include the opening cysteine and the closing phenylalanine or tryptophan. The D gene is left open where the match is weak. Clone size is stated in some rows and not others, as once, few, many or a class when expanded.

TRBD2,15,TRBV7-2,TRBJ2-1,once,CASSLDSGSFNEQFF,TGTGCCAGCAGCTTAGATAGCGGGAGTTTTAATGAGCAGTTCTTC
NA,13,TRBV9,TRBJ1-1,NA,CASSVQGGTEAFF,TGTGCCAGCAGCGTACAAGGGGGCACTGAAGCTTTCTTT
NA,16,TRBV5-4,TRBJ1-1,NA,CASSSNPLPRDTEAFF,TGTGCCAGCAGCTCTAACCCCCTCCCCCGGGACACTGAAGCTTTCTTT
TRBD2,15,TRBV11-2,TRBJ2-1,NA,CASSLARLAVNEQFF,TGTGCCAGCAGCTTAGCGCGACTAGCCGTCAATGAGCAGTTCTTC
NA,13,TRBV29-1,TRBJ2-1,NA,CSVVGPTYNEQFF,TGCAGCGTTGTGGGGCCTACCTACAATGAGCAGTTCTTC
TRBD1,15,TRBV19,TRBJ2-1,NA,CASSLGTGGFDEQFF,TGTGCCAGTAGTCTGGGGACAGGGGGCTTCGATGAGCAGTTCTTC
NA,14,TRBV7-9,TRBJ2-7,NA,CASSLSGSTYEQYF,TGTGCCAGCAGCTTAAGCGGTTCCACCTACGAGCAGTACTTC
NA,13,TRBV27,TRBJ2-3,NA,CASRTGAPDTQYF,TGTGCCAGCAGGACGGGAGCCCCAGATACGCAGTATTTT
NA,12,TRBV19,TRBJ2-5,NA,CASSTALGAQYF,TGTGCCAGTAGTACGGCCCTCGGGGCCCAGTACTTC
TRBD1,18,TRBV27,TRBJ2-2,NA,CASSPPRTGVQYTGELFF,TGTGCCAGCAGTCCTCCCAGGACAGGGGTGCAATACACCGGGGAGCTGTTTTTT